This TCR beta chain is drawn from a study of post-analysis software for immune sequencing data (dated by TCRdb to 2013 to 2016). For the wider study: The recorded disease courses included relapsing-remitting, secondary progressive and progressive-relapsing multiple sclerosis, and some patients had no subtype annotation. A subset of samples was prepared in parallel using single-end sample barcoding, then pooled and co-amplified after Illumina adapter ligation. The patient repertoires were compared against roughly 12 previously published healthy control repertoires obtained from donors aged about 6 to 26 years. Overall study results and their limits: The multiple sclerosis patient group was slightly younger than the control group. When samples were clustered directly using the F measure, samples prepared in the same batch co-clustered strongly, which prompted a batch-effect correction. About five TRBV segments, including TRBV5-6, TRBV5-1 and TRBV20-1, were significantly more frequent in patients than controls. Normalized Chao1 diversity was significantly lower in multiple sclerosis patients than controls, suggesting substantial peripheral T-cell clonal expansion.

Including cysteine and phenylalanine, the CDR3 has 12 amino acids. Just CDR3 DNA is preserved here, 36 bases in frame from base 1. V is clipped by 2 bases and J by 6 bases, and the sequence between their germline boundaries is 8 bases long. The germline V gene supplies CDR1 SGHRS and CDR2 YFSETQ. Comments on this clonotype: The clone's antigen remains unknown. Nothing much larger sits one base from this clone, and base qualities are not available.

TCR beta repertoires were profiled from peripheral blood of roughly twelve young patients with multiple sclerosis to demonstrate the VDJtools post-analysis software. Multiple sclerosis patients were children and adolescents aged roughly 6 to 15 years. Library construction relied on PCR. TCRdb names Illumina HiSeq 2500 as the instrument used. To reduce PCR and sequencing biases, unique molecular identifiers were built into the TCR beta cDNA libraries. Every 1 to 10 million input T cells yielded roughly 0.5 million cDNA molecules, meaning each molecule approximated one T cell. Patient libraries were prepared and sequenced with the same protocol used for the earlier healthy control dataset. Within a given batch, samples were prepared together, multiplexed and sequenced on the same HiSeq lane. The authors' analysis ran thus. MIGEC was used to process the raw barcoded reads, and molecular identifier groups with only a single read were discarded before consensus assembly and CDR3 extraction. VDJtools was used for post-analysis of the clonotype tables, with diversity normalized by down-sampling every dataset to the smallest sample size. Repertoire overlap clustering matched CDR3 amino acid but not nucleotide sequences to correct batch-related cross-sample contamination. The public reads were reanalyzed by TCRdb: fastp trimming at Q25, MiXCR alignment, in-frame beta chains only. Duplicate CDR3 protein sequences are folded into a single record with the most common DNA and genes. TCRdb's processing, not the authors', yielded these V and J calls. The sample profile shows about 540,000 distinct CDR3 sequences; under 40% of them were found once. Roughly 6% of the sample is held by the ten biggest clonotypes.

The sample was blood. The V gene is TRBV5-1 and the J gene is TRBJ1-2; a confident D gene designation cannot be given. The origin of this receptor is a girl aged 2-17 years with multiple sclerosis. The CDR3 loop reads CASSLVDHGYTF. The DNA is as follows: TGCGCCAGCAGCTTAGTTGACCATGGCTACACCTTC.